This T cell receptor beta chain was sequenced for a study of shared clonotypes between healthy human individuals. Findings and caveats of the study: The sharing of about 5% of naive CD4 clonotypes was seen across several donors. Larger richness was generally estimated for naive than memory subsets.

Note on this clone: Its matching antigen is unknown.

Every subset had its genomic DNA shared out evenly among several immunoSEQ plates. Template for every sorted-subset replicate PCR totaled 150 to 250 ng DNA, 25,000 to 35,000 T cell genomes. Some clones are missing from TCRdb's copy, which holds only in-frame ones; the method was immunoSEQ multiplex PCR. The sample lists about 1.5 million clones; around 98% were seen once. The germline V gene encodes CDR1 MDHEN and CDR2 SYDVKM. The CDR3 runs 13 residues. Trimming took off 6 bases at V and 1 base at J, with 7 bases between the two ends. The chain uses TRBV28 and TRBJ2-4, with D unclear. The clonotype was recovered from a man aged 25 to 45 in good health. Sequencing was performed on naive CD4+ T cells sorted from blood. The subset was: CD45RA+ positively selected. CDR3 in DNA: TGTGCCAGCAGCCCTTGGGCCAAAAACATTCAGTACTTC. Translating gives CASSPWAKNIQYF. The full variable domain, rest sourced from reference TRBV28 and TRBJ2-4, is DVKVTQSSRYLVKRTGEKVFLECVQDMDHENMFWYRQDPGLGLRLIYFSYDVKMKEKGDIPEGYSVSREKKERFSLILESASTNQTSMYLCASSPWAKNIQYFGAGTRLSVL.